This T cell receptor (beta chain) was documented in a study of T cell changes during pregnancy in multiple sclerosis. Only in-frame clones appear in the TCRdb table, and some are missing; sequencing was by immunoSEQ multiplex PCR. Counted here are some 77,000 clones, around 90% occurring once; the ten biggest clones make up around 2.2%. The V gene end was trimmed by 5 bases and the J gene end by 1 base; junction bases not matched to a gene: 3. The germline V gene encodes CDR1 SNHLY and CDR2 FYNNEI. The CDR3 has 17 amino acids. This specimen was peripheral blood, taken in the second trimester of pregnancy. The V and J genes are TRBV2 and TRBJ2-2; 14 bases match TRBD2. The receptor was derived from a female donor in good health, enrolled as a control in a pregnancy study. The CDR3 nucleotides are TGTGCCAGCAGTCCCGGGACTAGCGGGGGGAACACCGGGGAGCTGTTTTTT. Translation gives CASSPGTSGGNTGELFF.